Following are 22 T cell receptor beta chains from one sample sequenced in a study of blood T cell repertoires in COVID-19. Sequencing used immunoSEQ multiplex PCR; TCRdb keeps in-frame clones, though not all of them. The table records a few hundred thousand clones, approximately 84% of them present only once. The sequencing input was PBMCs or T cells enriched from blood (not recorded which). The receptor set was obtained from a woman under 30 who had recovered from COVID-19.

This sequence joins TRBV3-1 (or the pseudogene TRBV3-2) and TRBJ2-3, with D perhaps matching TRBD2 (5 bases). Trimming removed 3 bases at V and 13 bases at J, with 17 bases between. This CDR3 spans 13 amino acids. The germline CDR1 and CDR2 sequences are LGHDT and YNNKEL (reference sequence). CDR3 bases: TGTGCCAGCAGCCATGATGGACTCCCCCGCGAGTATTTT. Translating gives CASSHDGLPREYF.

V and J are TRBV4-1 and TRBJ2-7, with TRBD2 matching over 13 bases. Germline V gene sequence: CDR1 MGHRA, CDR2 YSYEKL. V gave up 2 bases and J gave up 1 base; unmatched junction bases: 8. CDR3 length: 18 residues. The chain's CDR3 is CASSQSRLAGGPSYEQYF. The CDR3 DNA follows: TGCGCCAGCAGCCAATCTCGACTAGCGGGGGGCCCATCCTACGAGCAGTACTTC.

V usage is TRBV18 and J usage is TRBJ1-1; D gene uncertain. The germline V and J ends were trimmed by 4 bases and 3 bases, with 9 bases remaining between them. Looked up from germline, CDR1 is KGHSH and CDR2 is LQKENI. The CDR3 length is 13 residues. The CDR3 nucleotides are TGTGCCAGCTCACATAGATCGGACACTGAAGCTTTCTTT. This sequence encodes CASSHRSDTEAFF. Variable domain in full (rest from reference TRBV18 and TRBJ1-1): NAGVMQNPRHLVRRRGQEARLRCSPMKGHSHVYWYRQLPEEGLKFMVYLQKENIIDESGMPKERFSAEFPKEGPSILRIQQVVRGDSAAYFCASSHRSDTEAFFGQGTRLTVV.

The rearrangement links TRBV7-9 to TRBJ1-1; weak D call: TRBD1 (5 bases). Germline V gene lookup returns CDR1 SEHNR and CDR2 FQNEAQ (reference sequence). The V and J ends lost 5 bases and 1 base respectively, with 11 bases between them. The CDR3 consists of 14 residues. The CDR3 spells CASSLLGENTEAFF. The CDR3, as DNA: TGTGCCAGCAGCCTATTAGGGGAGAACACTGAAGCTTTCTTT.

The chain carries TRBV18 and TRBJ1-6; 9 bases are shared with TRBD1. Germline V gives CDR1 KGHSH, CDR2 LQKENI. This CDR3 contains 17 residues. The V segment lost 2 bases and the J segment 7 bases; nucleotides outside the gene matches: 9. CDR3 sequence: CASSPRTTGGGNSPLHF. As DNA, the CDR3 is TGTGCCAGCTCACCAAGAACAACAGGGGGCGGAAATTCACCCCTCCACTTT.

J is TRBJ2-2 and V is TRBV5-1; maybe TRBD2 (6 bases). CDR1 and CDR2 from the germline V gene are SGHRS and YFSETQ. The CDR3 contains 16 residues. The V and J ends lost 3 bases and 1 base respectively, with 13 bases between them. The CDR3 sequence: CASSSPGSGNTGELFF. In DNA, the CDR3 is TGCGCCAGCAGCTCCCCGGGTAGCGGGAACACCGGGGAGCTGTTTTTT.

The chain is built from TRBV3-1 (or the pseudogene TRBV3-2) and TRBJ1-2; D possibly corresponds to TRBD1 (5 bases). The CDR3 has 13 residues. V lost 6 bases and J 4 bases, leaving 12 bases between the germline ends. Germline V gene lookup returns CDR1 LGHDT and CDR2 YNNKEL (reference sequence). The CDR3 sequence is CASSQTAVYGYTF. CDR3 nucleotide sequence: TGTGCCAGCAGTCAGACAGCTGTCTATGGCTACACCTTC.

The chain couples TRBV28 to TRBJ2-7, with 7 nucleotides matching TRBD1. J lost 0 bases, V lost 3 bases, and 11 bases had no gene match. Per germline, CDR1 MDHEN and CDR2 SYDVKM. This CDR3 is built from 17 residues. CDR3 loop: CASSFWRTGQSSYEQYF. DNA for the CDR3: TGTGCCAGCAGTTTCTGGAGGACAGGCCAGAGCTCCTACGAGCAGTACTTC.

The rearrangement joins TRBV12-3 or TRBV12-4 to TRBJ1-6; D gene ambiguous. V lost 1 base to trimming and J lost 8 bases, with 6 bases between them. CDR3 length equals 13 residues. The CDR3 is CASSLGRYSPLHF. CDR3 DNA sequence: TGTGCCAGCAGTTTAGGCAGATATTCACCCCTCCACTTT.

A remark on this clone: A junction end diverges from the germline sequence, so it may reflect a read error. The rearrangement joins TRBV27 to TRBJ1-2, with 9 bases fitting TRBD1. The CDR3 spans 16 residues. The germline gives CDR1 MNHEY, CDR2 SMNVEV (reference sequence). The CDR3 sequence is CASRLFPGTGNYGYTF. CDR3 in DNA: TGTGCCAGCAGGTTATTTCCCGGGACAGGGAACTATGGCTACACCTTC.

CDR3 amino acids: CASSSIRGTEAFF. CDR3 in DNA: TGTGCCAGCAGTTCGATCAGGGGGACTGAAGCTTTCTTT. This chain joins TRBV12-3 or TRBV12-4 and TRBJ1-1; 7 bases are shared with TRBD1. The CDR3 is 13 amino acids. The V and J ends lost 4 bases and 5 bases, in that order; junction bases with no gene match: 4.

CDR3 DNA: TGTGCCAGCAGCGTCGGACTAGGACGAGGACCTGAGCAGTTCTTC. This encodes CASSVGLGRGPEQFF. The genes are TRBV9 and TRBJ2-1, with TRBD2 matching 7 bases. The ends lost 2 bases at V and 9 bases at J; junction bases unmatched: 11. The CDR3 runs to 15 residues. Per the germline V gene, CDR1 is SGDLS and CDR2 is YYNGEE.

The chain carries TRBV7-2 and TRBJ2-5; 15 nucleotides line up with TRBD2. Germline trimming cut 4 bases from V and 0 bases from J; bases unmatched to any gene: 9. Germline V lookup: CDR1 SGHTA, CDR2 FQGNSA. The CDR3 loop spans 19 amino acids. This CDR3 is CASSSVGLAGGSDQETQYF. CDR3 nucleotide sequence: TGTGCCAGCAGCTCGGTGGGACTAGCGGGAGGAAGCGACCAAGAGACCCAGTACTTC.

This chain uses TRBV5-1 with TRBJ2-7, with a weak D call TRBD1 (7 bases). The V gene lost 4 bases and the J gene lost 4 bases, with 12 bases spanning the gap. CDR1 and CDR2 (germline): SGHRS, YFSETQ. This CDR3 contains 13 residues. This CDR3 is CASSGGTAYEQYF. CDR3 in DNA: TGCGCCAGCAGCGGAGGGACAGCGTACGAGCAGTACTTC.

This chain uses TRBV10-1 with TRBJ2-1; TRBD2 agrees at 9 bases. CDR1 is WNHNN, CDR2 SYGVQD, per germline (reference sequence). With V trimmed by 4 bases and J by 5 bases, 3 bases remained unmatched. The CDR3 runs to 14 residues. The DNA for the CDR3 is TGCGCCAGCAGTGCCCGACTAGCGGACAATGAGCAGTTCTTC. Encoded protein: CASSARLADNEQFF.

The chain joins TRBV9 to TRBJ2-5; the match to TRBD2 covers 10 bases. The V gene end was trimmed by 3 bases and the J gene end by 1 base; junction bases not matched to a gene: 9. From germline, CDR1 is SGDLS and CDR2 YYNGEE. CDR3 size: 17 residues. The DNA of the CDR3 is TGTGCCAGCAGCGCCCCCGGTTCTAGCGGGAGCCAAGAGACCCAGTACTTC. Encoded protein: CASSAPGSSGSQETQYF.

This clone was counted once. The genes are TRBV11-2 and TRBJ2-3; 7 bases match TRBD1. The germline CDR1 and CDR2 sequences are SGHAT and FQNNGV. V was clipped by 4 bases and J by 5 bases; unmatched bases: 9. The CDR3 sequence is 15 residues long. The CDR3 loop is CASSSLDRERDTQYF. DNA of the CDR3: TGTGCCAGCAGCTCACTAGACAGGGAAAGAGATACGCAGTATTTT.

The sample holds one count of this clone. The chain links TRBV2 to TRBJ2-1, with D hard to call. Germline V gene data show CDR1 as SNHLY and CDR2 as FYNNEI. V lost 4 bases and J 0 bases, leaving 7 bases between the germline ends. This CDR3 is 14 amino acids long. Written as DNA, the CDR3 is TGTGCCAGCAGTGTTGGAGCCTCCTACAATGAGCAGTTCTTC. It translates to CASSVGASYNEQFF.

The chain is built from TRBV19 and TRBJ2-7, with 7 bases that match TRBD2. Germline values: CDR1 LNHDA, CDR2 SQIVND (reference sequence). V lost 9 bases to trimming and J lost 4 bases; unmatched junction nucleotides: 9. This CDR3 is built from 13 residues. The CDR3 loop is CASRGQGGYEQYF. The CDR3 coding sequence is TGTGCCAGCCGCGGCCAGGGAGGGTACGAGCAGTACTTC.

This clone was seen only once. The J gene is TRBJ2-3, the V gene TRBV19; 16 bases line up with TRBD2. The junction had 3 bases not matched to a gene; V was cut back by 4 bases and J by 5 bases. Germline CDR1 is LNHDA and CDR2 is SQIVND (reference sequence). The CDR3 totals 16 residues. The chain's CDR3 is CASSRGLAGGEDTQYF. The CDR3 bases are TGTGCCAGTAGTAGGGGACTAGCGGGGGGGGAAGATACGCAGTATTTT.

The J gene is TRBJ1-5, the V gene TRBV2, with D hard to call. Germline V gene sequence: CDR1 SNHLY, CDR2 FYNNEI. This CDR3 is built from 16 residues. V was clipped by 2 bases and J by 4 bases, with 15 bases between them. The CDR3 protein is CASSEYFGIGNQPQHF. The CDR3 nucleotides read TGTGCCAGCAGTGAATACTTCGGGATTGGAAATCAGCCCCAGCATTTT.

This chain links TRBV18 with TRBJ2-2; D is unresolved. This CDR3 has 14 amino acids. Germline V gene lookup returns CDR1 KGHSH and CDR2 LQKENI. The V gene lost 3 bases and the J gene lost 3 bases, with 8 bases spanning the gap. CDR3: CASSPLTDTGELFF. The CDR3 DNA is TGTGCCAGCTCACCTCTTACTGACACCGGGGAGCTGTTTTTT.